A selection of T cell receptor beta chains follows, all from one sample in a study of CD8 T cells in Susac syndrome. TCRdb used MiXCR to reprocess the immunoSEQ multiplex PCR reads, holding one entry per CDR3 protein. The top ten hold under 0.15% of the sample, which has 150,000 to 200,000 distinct CDR3 sequences, over 85% seen once. The source material was CD4+ T cells from PBMCs. The receptors shown here come from a human donor in good health. Both conserved end residues are part of each CDR3. A D gene is named only where the DNA matches it firmly. Expanded clones get a size class; other rows say once, few or many, or leave the size out.

V gene: TRBV20-1
CDR3 length: 15
D gene: TRBD2
J gene: TRBJ2-3
clone size: NA
CDR3 DNA: TGCAGTGCTAGAAGCAGGGCTAGCGGGACGAATACGCAGTATTTT
CDR3 protein: CSARSRASGTNTQYF

V gene: TRBV15
CDR3 length: 13
D gene: NA
J gene: TRBJ2-5
clone size: NA
CDR3 DNA: TGTGCCACCAGCAGAGGCGGGGCGGAGACCCAGTACTTC
CDR3 protein: CATSRGGAETQYF

V gene: TRBV7-2
CDR3 length: 12
D gene: TRBD1
J gene: TRBJ2-5
clone size: NA
CDR3 DNA: TGTGCCAGCAGCTCAGTAACAGGGGCCCAGTACTTC
CDR3 protein: CASSSVTGAQYF

V gene: TRBV7-2
CDR3 length: 16
D gene: NA
J gene: TRBJ2-3
clone size: NA
CDR3 DNA: TGTGCCAGCAGCTTACATAGCGGCGAGACCACAGATACGCAGTATTTT
CDR3 protein: CASSLHSGETTDTQYF

V gene: TRBV3-1
CDR3 length: 11
D gene: NA
J gene: TRBJ2-1
clone size: NA
CDR3 DNA: TGTGCCAGCATGTCTGGGGGTGAGCAGTTCTTC
CDR3 protein: CASMSGGEQFF

V gene: TRBV7-2
CDR3 length: 14
D gene: TRBD1
J gene: TRBJ1-6
clone size: NA
CDR3 DNA: TGTGCCAGCAGCCCACAGGGGAGGAATTCACCCCTCCACTTT
CDR3 protein: CASSPQGRNSPLHF

V gene: TRBV5-6
CDR3 length: 12
D gene: NA
J gene: TRBJ1-1
clone size: NA
CDR3 DNA: TGTGCCAGCAGCGTACAGGGCCCTGAAGCTTTCTTT
CDR3 protein: CASSVQGPEAFF

V gene: TRBV29-1
CDR3 length: 12
D gene: NA
J gene: TRBJ1-1
clone size: once
CDR3 DNA: TGCAGCGTCCAACACCTGAACACTGAAGCTTTCTTT
CDR3 protein: CSVQHLNTEAFF

V gene: TRBV9
CDR3 length: 13
D gene: NA
J gene: TRBJ2-3
clone size: NA
CDR3 DNA: TGTGCCAGCAGCGGCGGCCAAGCGGATACGCAGTATTTT
CDR3 protein: CASSGGQADTQYF

V gene: TRBV4-3
CDR3 length: 12
D gene: NA
J gene: TRBJ1-2
clone size: NA
CDR3 DNA: TGCGCCAGCAGCGCATCACAGGGCGGCTACACCTTC
CDR3 protein: CASSASQGGYTF

V gene: TRBV6-4
CDR3 length: 15
D gene: NA
J gene: TRBJ2-1
clone size: NA
CDR3 DNA: TGTGCCAGCAGTGACGACCAGGGAGTCCACAATGAGCAGTTCTTC
CDR3 protein: CASSDDQGVHNEQFF

V gene: TRBV3-1
CDR3 length: 15
D gene: TRBD1
J gene: TRBJ1-5
clone size: few
CDR3 DNA: TGTGCCAGCAGTCACTCGGGACAGGGGAATCAGCCCCAGCATTTT
CDR3 protein: CASSHSGQGNQPQHF

V gene: TRBV7-3
CDR3 length: 13
D gene: NA
J gene: TRBJ2-2
clone size: few
CDR3 DNA: TGTGCCAGCAGCTTAGGAGACACCGGGGAGCTGTTTTTT
CDR3 protein: CASSLGDTGELFF

V gene: TRBV5-6
CDR3 length: 15
D gene: TRBD2
J gene: TRBJ2-5
clone size: once
CDR3 DNA: TGTGCCAGCAGCGCACTCACTAGCGGGGGAGAGACCCAGTACTTC
CDR3 protein: CASSALTSGGETQYF

V gene: TRBV5-1
CDR3 length: 16
D gene: TRBD2
J gene: TRBJ2-1
clone size: NA
CDR3 DNA: TGCGCCAGCAGCCCCCGACTAGCGGATCTTACTAATGAGCAGTTCTTC
CDR3 protein: CASSPRLADLTNEQFF

V gene: TRBV20-1
CDR3 length: 15
D gene: TRBD2
J gene: TRBJ2-5
clone size: NA
CDR3 DNA: TGCAGTGCGGAAACTAGCGGGGGGAGACAAGAGACCCAGTACTTC
CDR3 protein: CSAETSGGRQETQYF

V gene: TRBV12-5
CDR3 length: 15
D gene: TRBD2
J gene: TRBJ2-3
clone size: NA
CDR3 DNA: TGTGCTAGTGGGCCAGGACTAGCGGGGCCAGATACGCAGTATTTT
CDR3 protein: CASGPGLAGPDTQYF

V gene: TRBV3-1
CDR3 length: 14
D gene: NA
J gene: TRBJ2-7
clone size: NA
CDR3 DNA: TGTGCCAGCAGCCCAGACAGTCTTTCTGCCGAGCAGTACTTC
CDR3 protein: CASSPDSLSAEQYF

V gene: TRBV7-9
CDR3 length: 15
D gene: TRBD1
J gene: TRBJ2-7
clone size: NA
CDR3 DNA: TGTGCCAGCAGCCCAACCGGGACAGGGGGCTACCAGCAGTACTTC
CDR3 protein: CASSPTGTGGYQQYF

V gene: TRBV5-1
CDR3 length: 15
D gene: TRBD2
J gene: TRBJ2-7
clone size: NA
CDR3 DNA: TGCGCCAGCAGAGGAGGGACTAGCGGAATATACGAGCAGTACTTC
CDR3 protein: CASRGGTSGIYEQYF

V gene: TRBV29-1
CDR3 length: 13
D gene: NA
J gene: TRBJ1-6
clone size: NA
CDR3 DNA: TGCAGCGTTCGTGTAGGGACAAATTCACCCCTCCACTTT
CDR3 protein: CSVRVGTNSPLHF

V gene: TRBV5-1
CDR3 length: 13
D gene: NA
J gene: TRBJ2-1
clone size: NA
CDR3 DNA: TGCGCCAGCAGCTTGGAACCGAGCAATGAGCAGTTCTTC
CDR3 protein: CASSLEPSNEQFF

V gene: TRBV18
CDR3 length: 14
D gene: TRBD1
J gene: TRBJ2-7
clone size: NA
CDR3 DNA: TGTGCCAGCTCACCTAAGGGACAGTCCCACGAGCAGTACTTC
CDR3 protein: CASSPKGQSHEQYF

V gene: TRBV20-1
CDR3 length: 15
D gene: TRBD2
J gene: TRBJ2-5
clone size: NA
CDR3 DNA: TGCAGTGCTAGTCATATGGGGACTAGCCAAGAGACCCAGTACTTC
CDR3 protein: CSASHMGTSQETQYF

V gene: TRBV28
CDR3 length: 15
D gene: NA
J gene: TRBJ1-5
clone size: NA
CDR3 DNA: TGTGCCAGCAGTTTAGAGAGGGGACTGGGTCAGCCCCAGCATTTT
CDR3 protein: CASSLERGLGQPQHF

V gene: TRBV7-9
CDR3 length: 12
D gene: NA
J gene: TRBJ1-4
clone size: NA
CDR3 DNA: TGTGCCAGCAGCTCAAGTAATGAAAAACTGTTTTTT
CDR3 protein: CASSSSNEKLFF

V gene: TRBV4-2
CDR3 length: 16
D gene: NA
J gene: TRBJ2-3
clone size: NA
CDR3 DNA: TGTGCCAGCAGCCAAGAAGTGGGCTTAAGCACAGATACGCAGTATTTT
CDR3 protein: CASSQEVGLSTDTQYF

V gene: TRBV27
CDR3 length: 17
D gene: TRBD2
J gene: TRBJ2-3
clone size: NA
CDR3 DNA: TGTGCCAGCAGTTTATTCATGACTAGCGGGAACACAGATACGCAGTATTTT
CDR3 protein: CASSLFMTSGNTDTQYF

V gene: TRBV6-2/TRBV6-3
CDR3 length: 14
D gene: NA
J gene: TRBJ2-7
clone size: NA
CDR3 DNA: TGTGCCAGCAGTTACGGAGGGGATTCCTACGAGCAGTACTTC
CDR3 protein: CASSYGGDSYEQYF

V gene: TRBV12-3/TRBV12-4
CDR3 length: 13
D gene: NA
J gene: TRBJ1-5
clone size: NA
CDR3 DNA: TGTGCCAGCAGTTTGGAAGTCAATCAGCCCCAGCATTTT
CDR3 protein: CASSLEVNQPQHF

V gene: TRBV20-1
CDR3 length: 14
D gene: TRBD2
J gene: TRBJ2-2
clone size: once
CDR3 DNA: TGCAGTGCTTCTCATAGCGGGGGGACCGGGGAGCTGTTTTTT
CDR3 protein: CSASHSGGTGELFF

V gene: TRBV28
CDR3 length: 15
D gene: TRBD1
J gene: TRBJ2-1
clone size: NA
CDR3 DNA: TGTGCCAGCAGCCCCTTTGGACAGGGGGGGCATGAGCAGTTCTTC
CDR3 protein: CASSPFGQGGHEQFF

V gene: TRBV29-1
CDR3 length: 11
D gene: NA
J gene: TRBJ2-5
clone size: NA
CDR3 DNA: TGCAGCGCCCTGTCGGAAGAGACCCAGTACTTC
CDR3 protein: CSALSEETQYF

V gene: TRBV7-2
CDR3 length: 14
D gene: TRBD1
J gene: TRBJ2-7
clone size: once
CDR3 DNA: TGTGCCAGCAGCTTGAACGGACAGGTCCACGAGCAGTACTTC
CDR3 protein: CASSLNGQVHEQYF

V gene: TRBV9
CDR3 length: 14
D gene: NA
J gene: TRBJ2-1
clone size: NA
CDR3 DNA: TGTGCCAGCGCCCCGTCGGAAGCTTACAATGAGCAGTTCTTC
CDR3 protein: CASAPSEAYNEQFF

V gene: TRBV5-4
CDR3 length: 15
D gene: TRBD1
J gene: TRBJ2-7
clone size: once
CDR3 DNA: TGTGCCAGCAGCTTGGCCAGGGGACAGCACTACGAGCAGTACTTC
CDR3 protein: CASSLARGQHYEQYF

V gene: TRBV6-2/TRBV6-3
CDR3 length: 16
D gene: NA
J gene: TRBJ2-3
clone size: NA
CDR3 DNA: TGTGCCAGCAGGCGCCCCCCGGGACTGCACACAGATACGCAGTATTTT
CDR3 protein: CASRRPPGLHTDTQYF

V gene: TRBV29-1
CDR3 length: 11
D gene: NA
J gene: TRBJ1-1
clone size: NA
CDR3 DNA: TGCAGCGTTCTAGACGCGTCTGAAGCTTTCTTT
CDR3 protein: CSVLDASEAFF

V gene: TRBV9
CDR3 length: 16
D gene: NA
J gene: TRBJ2-7
clone size: NA
CDR3 DNA: TGTGCCAGCAGCGAAGGGGTGGACGGGGTGGTCTACGAGCAGTACTTC
CDR3 protein: CASSEGVDGVVYEQYF

V gene: TRBV20-1
CDR3 length: 15
D gene: NA
J gene: TRBJ2-3
clone size: NA
CDR3 DNA: TGCAGTGCTCACCCGGGACTTCGACTCACAGATACGCAGTATTTT
CDR3 protein: CSAHPGLRLTDTQYF

V gene: TRBV28
CDR3 length: 18
D gene: NA
J gene: TRBJ2-3
clone size: NA
CDR3 DNA: TGTGCCAGCAGTTTAGTTGGTTCTGCGGGGGCCCGATCTTATACGCAGTATTTT
CDR3 protein: CASSLVGSAGARSYTQYF

V gene: TRBV20-1
CDR3 length: 12
D gene: TRBD2
J gene: TRBJ2-7
clone size: NA
CDR3 DNA: TGCAGTGCTTTGCGGGGGGCCTACGAGCAGTACTTC
CDR3 protein: CSALRGAYEQYF

V gene: TRBV25-1
CDR3 length: 14
D gene: TRBD1
J gene: TRBJ1-4
clone size: NA
CDR3 DNA: TGTGCCAGCAGTGCGGACAGGGACCGTGAAAAACTGTTTTTT
CDR3 protein: CASSADRDREKLFF

V gene: TRBV4-3
CDR3 length: 14
D gene: NA
J gene: TRBJ1-1
clone size: NA
CDR3 DNA: TGCGCCAGCAGCCTCCACGGGGGGGTCACTGAAGCTTTCTTT
CDR3 protein: CASSLHGGVTEAFF

V gene: TRBV5-4
CDR3 length: 16
D gene: NA
J gene: TRBJ2-1
clone size: NA
CDR3 DNA: TGTGCCAGCAGCCCCGAAGGACAAGGGTTGTACAATGAGCAGTTCTTC
CDR3 protein: CASSPEGQGLYNEQFF

V gene: TRBV14
CDR3 length: 16
D gene: TRBD1
J gene: TRBJ2-1
clone size: NA
CDR3 DNA: TGTGCCAGCAGCCCTTCCCAGGACAGGATGCACAATGAGCAGTTCTTC
CDR3 protein: CASSPSQDRMHNEQFF

V gene: TRBV30
CDR3 length: 14
D gene: TRBD1
J gene: TRBJ1-2
clone size: once
CDR3 DNA: TGTGCCTGGACCGGACAGGGGGCGCCCGATGGCTACACCTTC
CDR3 protein: CAWTGQGAPDGYTF

V gene: TRBV3-1
CDR3 length: 17
D gene: TRBD1
J gene: TRBJ2-1
clone size: NA
CDR3 DNA: TGTGCCAGCAGCCATCCCGGGGACAGGCTTCCCCGGAATGAGCAGTTCTTC
CDR3 protein: CASSHPGDRLPRNEQFF

V gene: TRBV13
CDR3 length: 14
D gene: NA
J gene: TRBJ2-7
clone size: NA
CDR3 DNA: TGTGCCAGCAGTCTCGGACGGGCACACTACGAGCAGTACTTC
CDR3 protein: CASSLGRAHYEQYF